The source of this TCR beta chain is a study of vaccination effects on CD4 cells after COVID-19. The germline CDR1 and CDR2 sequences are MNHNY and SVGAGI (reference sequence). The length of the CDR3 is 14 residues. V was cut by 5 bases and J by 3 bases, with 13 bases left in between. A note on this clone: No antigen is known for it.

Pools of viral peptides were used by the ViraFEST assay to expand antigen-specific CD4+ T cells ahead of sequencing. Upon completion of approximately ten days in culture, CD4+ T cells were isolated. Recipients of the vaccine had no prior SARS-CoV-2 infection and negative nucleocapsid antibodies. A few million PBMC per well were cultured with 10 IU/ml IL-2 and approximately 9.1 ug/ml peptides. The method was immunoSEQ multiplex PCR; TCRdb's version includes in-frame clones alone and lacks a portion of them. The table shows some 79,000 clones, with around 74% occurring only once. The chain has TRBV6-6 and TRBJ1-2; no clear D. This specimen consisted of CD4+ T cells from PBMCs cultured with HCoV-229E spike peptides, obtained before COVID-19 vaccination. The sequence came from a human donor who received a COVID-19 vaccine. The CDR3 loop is CASSPREWDYGYTF. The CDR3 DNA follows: TGTGCCAGCAGTCCCCGGGAGTGGGACTATGGCTACACCTTC.